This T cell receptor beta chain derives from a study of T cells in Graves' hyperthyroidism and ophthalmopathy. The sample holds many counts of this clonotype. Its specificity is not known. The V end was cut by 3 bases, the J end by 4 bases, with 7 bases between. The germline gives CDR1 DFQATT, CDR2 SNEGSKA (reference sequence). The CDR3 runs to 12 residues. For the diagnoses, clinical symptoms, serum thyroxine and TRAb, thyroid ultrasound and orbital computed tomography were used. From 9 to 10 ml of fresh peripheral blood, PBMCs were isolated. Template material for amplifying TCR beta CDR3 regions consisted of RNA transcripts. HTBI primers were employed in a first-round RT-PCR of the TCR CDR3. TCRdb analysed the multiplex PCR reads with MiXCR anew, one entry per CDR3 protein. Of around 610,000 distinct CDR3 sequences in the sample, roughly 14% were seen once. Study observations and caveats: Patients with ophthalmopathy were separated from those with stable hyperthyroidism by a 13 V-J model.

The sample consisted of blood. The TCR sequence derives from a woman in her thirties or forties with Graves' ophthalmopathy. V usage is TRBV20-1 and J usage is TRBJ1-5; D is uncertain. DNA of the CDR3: TGCAGTGCTAGTATTGGAAATCAGCCCCAGCATTTT. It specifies CSASIGNQPQHF.